The T cell receptor beta chain described here comes from a study of Ad26.COV2.S vaccination and SARS-CoV-2 variants. Treatment defined: about 20 received Ad26.COV2.S at low or high dose, single or two shots; 5 received placebo; per-sample allocation not given. The samples date from day 63 after the first vaccine or placebo injection. At a Boston site, the person donating was an adult of 18-55 years. An Ad26 vector expressing Wuhan-strain SARS-CoV-2 spike served as the vaccine. Worth noting for this clone: The same CDR3 also results from other DNA sequences found in this sample.

The protocol was immunoSEQ multiplex PCR, while the TCRdb copy is restricted to in-frame clones and leaves out a portion. Among hundreds of thousands of clones listed, 80% to 90% were seen once. The CDR3 sequence is 13 residues long. V lost 8 bases and J lost 7; bases outside the gene matches: 3. Germline V lookup: CDR1 WSHSY, CDR2 SAAADI. The TCR originated in a person aged 18 to 65 who received the Ad26.COV2.S COVID-19 vaccine or a placebo. Source: peripheral blood, taken in a trial of Ad26.COV2.S vaccine versus placebo. This chain joins TRBV10-2 and TRBJ2-1; TRBD2 aligns across 12 bases. This CDR3 is CASSLAGGNEQFF. The CDR3 nucleotides read TGCGCCAGCTCTCTAGCGGGAGGGAATGAGCAGTTCTTC.